The 3 T cell receptor beta chains listed next were all sequenced from one sample in a study of vaccination effects on CD4 cells after COVID-19 (dated 2022 in TCRdb). To identify antigen-specific CD4+ T cell clonotypes by their expansion, the ViraFEST assay first stimulated PBMC with viral peptide pools and then applied TCR sequencing. After around ten days of culture, CD4+ T cells were isolated with the EasySep CD4+ T cell isolation kit. Each participant received two doses of an mRNA SARS-CoV-2 vaccine, either BNT162b2 or mRNA-1273. For these TCRs, the target antigens are not known. Receptors were amplified or captured by the immunoSEQ multiplex PCR assay. In TCRdb, the immuneACCESS table is reduced to in-frame sequences with V and J assigned. These tables do not hold every clone; where another copy was compared, an unresolved V gene accounts for under half, and the others remain unexplained. Counted in this sample were roughly 71,000 clones; less than 80% of them appeared once. The ten largest clones represent roughly 0.94% of the sample.

The input for sequencing was CD4+ T cells from PBMCs cultured with HCoV-OC43 spike peptides, taken after COVID-19 vaccination. Sample cell subset or site, as interpreted from the label and publication: HCoV-OC43 spike overlapping peptide pool stimulation. These receptors were collected from a human donor who received a COVID-19 vaccine.

For the CDR3, the DNA is TGCAGTGCTAGTTTACCGGGACACGGGAACACTGAAGCTTTCTTT. Encoded protein: CSASLPGHGNTEAFF. The genes are TRBV20-1 and TRBJ1-1; weak D call: TRBD1 (6 bases). Germline-derived CDR1 and CDR2 are DFQATT and SNEGSKA (reference sequence). The CDR3 totals 15 residues. V lost 3 bases to trimming and J lost 1 base, with 15 bases between them.

In DNA, the CDR3 is TGTGCCAGCATCCCCAGGATGGGGGCGCTTAGCACCGGGGAGCTGTTTTTT. This gives the protein CASIPRMGALSTGELFF. The chain combines TRBV7-2 with TRBJ2-2; tentative D call: TRBD1 (6 bases). Per germline, CDR1 SGHTA and CDR2 FQGNSA. CDR3 length: 17 amino acids. V lost 7 bases and J lost 4, with 22 bases in between.

The V and J genes are TRBV6-1 and TRBJ1-2, with TRBD1 matching 11 bases. Germline assignment: CDR1 MNHNS and CDR2 SASEGT. J was trimmed by 3 bases and V by 3 bases; bases with no gene match: 3. The CDR3 covers 15 residues. As DNA, the CDR3 is TGTGCCAGCAGTGAGAGGACAGGGGGCCACTATGGCTACACCTTC. It is translated as CASSERTGGHYGYTF.